Below, 5 T cell receptor beta chains from the same sample are listed, as sequenced in a study of cytomegalovirus exposure and HLA in healthy donors. The primer mix had 60 Vbeta and 13 Jbeta primers. Sequencing used immunoSEQ multiplex PCR; TCRdb keeps in-frame clones, though not all of them. Of about 210,000 clones listed, about 83% were seen once; the top ten hold more than 8.5%. Sequenced sample: PBMCs. The source of these receptors is a woman in her 50s in good health and CMV-seropositive.

V and J are TRBV11-3 and TRBJ1-1; D is undetermined. The germline V and J ends were trimmed by 5 bases and 3 bases, with 10 bases remaining between them. The CDR3 extends over 13 amino acids. Germline CDR1 SGHNT, CDR2 YENEEA. The CDR3 is CASSPNEDTEAFF. CDR3 DNA: TGTGCCAGCAGCCCTAATGAGGACACTGAAGCTTTCTTT.

This clone has just a few counts. The V call is TRBV4-1, the J call TRBJ2-5; 7 nucleotides match TRBD1. The tail of the sequence fits TRBJ2-7 better, so the J call may be wrong. Looked up from germline, CDR1 is MGHRA and CDR2 is YSYEKL. This CDR3 is built from 15 residues. CDR3 sequence reads: CASSRGSGGSYEQYF. In DNA, the CDR3 is TGCGCCAGCAGCCGCGGTTCAGGGGGTAGCTACGAGCAGTACTTC.

The chain links TRBV6-1 to TRBJ2-7; 9 nucleotides align to TRBD1. The ends lost 5 bases at V and 2 bases at J; junction bases unmatched: 4. The CDR3 is 14 residues long. The V gene's germline CDR1 is MNHNS and CDR2 SASEGT. The CDR3 is CASSPDRGPYEQYF. The DNA for the CDR3 is TGTGCCAGCAGTCCGGACAGGGGTCCCTACGAGCAGTACTTC.

The chain couples TRBV7-2 to TRBJ2-2, with 10 bases aligning to TRBD1. Losses at the gene ends were 3 bases for V and 7 bases for J; bases not matched to a gene: 8. This CDR3 is 16 amino acids long. CDR1 is SGHTA, CDR2 FQGNSA, per germline. The DNA for the CDR3 is TGTGCCAGCAGCTTTAGTTCCGGGACAGGGGTCGGGGAGCTGTTTTTT. Translation: CASSFSSGTGVGELFF.

The chain carries TRBV7-2 and TRBJ2-7; 12 nucleotides line up with TRBD2. The CDR3 spans 13 residues. Losses at the gene ends were 5 bases for V and 6 bases for J; bases not matched to a gene: 2. The germline V gene has CDR1 SGHTA and CDR2 FQGNSA. The CDR3 DNA reads as TGTGCCAGCAGCCGGACTAGCGGGGTCGAGCAGTACTTC. It yields the protein CASSRTSGVEQYF.